This T cell receptor (beta chain) was identified during a study of Graves' ophthalmopathy and Graves' hyperthyroidism. Broader study findings: In blood, most expanded thyroid clonotypes above 0.001 frequency were also detected.

Other autoimmune diseases, uncontrolled infections, pregnancy or lactation led to the exclusion of patients. Symptoms, serum thyroxine and TRAb, thyroid ultrasound, and orbital computed tomography formed the diagnostic basis. The PBMC fraction was derived from roughly 10 ml of fresh peripheral blood. RNA transcripts served as template for amplifying TCR beta CDR3 sequences. RT-PCR with HTBI primers came first, then second-round multiplex PCR. TCRdb analysed the multiplex PCR reads with MiXCR anew, one entry per CDR3 protein. The profile shows 30,000 to 50,000 distinct CDR3 sequences, roughly 50% of them singletons. This clonotype occurred many times. Its antigen is unknown. The CDR3 runs 14 residues. With 6 bases removed from V and 4 bases from J, the gap between germline ends came to 18 bases. In germline, CDR1 is DFQATT, CDR2 SNEGSKA (reference sequence).

The clonotype originates from an adult woman with stable Graves' hyperthyroidism. Sequenced material: peripheral blood. The chain recombines TRBV20-1 with TRBJ2-5; D gene ambiguous. CDR3 sequence (DNA): TGCAGTGCCCCAACCCTAAATCGGAGAGAGACCCAGTACTTC. Translation: CSAPTLNRRETQYF.